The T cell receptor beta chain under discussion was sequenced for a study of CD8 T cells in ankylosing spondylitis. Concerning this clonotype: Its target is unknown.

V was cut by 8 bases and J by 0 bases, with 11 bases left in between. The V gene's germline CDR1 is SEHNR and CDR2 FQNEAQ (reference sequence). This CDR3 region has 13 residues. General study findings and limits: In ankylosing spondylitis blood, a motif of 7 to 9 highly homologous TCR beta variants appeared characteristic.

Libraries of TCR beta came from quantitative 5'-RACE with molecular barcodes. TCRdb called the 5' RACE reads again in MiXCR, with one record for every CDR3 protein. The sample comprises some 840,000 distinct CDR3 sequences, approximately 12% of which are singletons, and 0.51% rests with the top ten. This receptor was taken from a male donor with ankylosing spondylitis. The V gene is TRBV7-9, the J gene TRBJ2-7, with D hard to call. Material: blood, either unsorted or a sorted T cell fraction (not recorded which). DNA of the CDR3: TGTGCCAGCGAAGGCACCTACTCCTACGAGCAGTACTTC. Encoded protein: CASEGTYSYEQYF.